This record looks at one TCR beta chain sequence and its context. The antigen is unknown. Blood specimens came from baseline, cycle 4 day 1, and cycle 7 day 1. These data come from a study of OX40 agonist ivuxolimab in advanced cancers. The CDR3 covers 16 residues. The germline CDR1 and CDR2 sequences are SGHAT and FQNNGV. Trimming took 5 bases from V and 4 from J; bases not matched to a gene: 10. Here immunoSEQ multiplex PCR was the method, and the copy in TCRdb shows in-frame clones only, minus some. The data show about 17,000 clones, roughly 87% seen once. Broader study findings: Among patients with partial responses at 0.1-3.0 mg/kg, clonal expansion was among the lowest. CD8+ T cells (on average) carried more expanded clones than CD4+ T cells.

The rearrangement links TRBV11-2 to TRBJ1-2, with 10 bases lining up with TRBD1. The sequence was collected from an adult with an advanced solid tumor such as melanoma, head and neck, liver or kidney cancer. Specimen: CD4+ or CD8+ T cells sorted from blood, collected in a trial of the OX40 agonist ivuxolimab. Written as DNA, the CDR3 is TGTGCCAGCAGCGCGACAGGGGGCGCATTGTTCTATGGCTACACCTTC. This translates into CASSATGGALFYGYTF.